Here is one T cell receptor beta chain with its context. Researchers sorted participants into cohorts using their self-reported clinical history. All recovered Cohort 3 donors got two negative PCRs, got clearance, or saw symptom resolution. As processed by the authors: Amplified reference gene primers provided the basis for estimating nucleated cell counts. Profiled with immunoSEQ multiplex PCR; TCRdb holds only in-frame clones, not every one. The D gene and trimming were derived from the DNA, and the V and J assignments and clone size from that table. Among approximately 160,000 clones listed, approximately 81% were seen once. Trimming stripped 5 bases from V and 7 bases from J, with 15 bases between. Germline V gene lookup returns CDR1 SGHVS and CDR2 FNYEAQ. The CDR3 is 13 residues long. The data were taken from a study of blood T cell repertoires in COVID-19. Looking at the study overall: Both acute and convalescent COVID-19 samples were obtained from the United States, Italy and Spain.

Specimen: PBMCs or T cells enriched from blood (not recorded which). This TCR was sampled from a woman between 50 and 59 years old who had recovered from COVID-19. The genes are TRBV7-6 and TRBJ2-7, with D possibly matching TRBD2 (5 bases). The CDR3 region is CASSPLHPGEQYF. Written as DNA, the CDR3 is TGTGCCAGCAGCCCCCTTCACCCGGGAGAGCAGTACTTC.